This T cell receptor beta chain originates from a study of CXCR3 chemokines and chemotherapy response in bladder cancer (dated by TCRdb to the early 2020s). With respect to the entire study: Whether chemotherapy response in human bladder cancer was predicted by intratumoral CXCR3 chemokine system activity was examined in the study.

The method behind the library was PCR. Sequencing took place on an Illumina HiSeq 2500. The public reads were reprocessed in TCRdb via fastp at Q25 and MiXCR, keeping in-frame beta chains. Each entry is one CDR3 protein sequence, shown with its most common DNA and genes. Here the sample has some 2,000 distinct CDR3 sequences; about 16% occur a single time. Of the sample, about 25% is held by the ten largest clones. Relative to germline, V is 3 bases shorter and J is 7 bases shorter, with 7 bases between their ends. CDR1 and CDR2, per the germline V gene, are SGHTA and FQGNSA. The CDR3 has 11 amino acids, counting the end cysteine and phenylalanine. CDR3 DNA only is kept here, 33 bases in frame from base 1. Concerning this clonotype itself: Its antigen target is currently unknown. A far larger clone is just one base off, so this is likely a read error.

In this chain, TRBV7-2 is recombined with TRBJ2-7; the D gene cannot be named for sure. Sampling took place from a patient whose treatment included neoadjuvant chemotherapy. The TCR sequence derives from a human donor with bladder cancer that responded to neoadjuvant chemotherapy. Read as DNA, the sequence is TGTGCCAGCAGCTTCGCCGGAGAGCAGTACTTC. This sequence encodes CASSFAGEQYF.